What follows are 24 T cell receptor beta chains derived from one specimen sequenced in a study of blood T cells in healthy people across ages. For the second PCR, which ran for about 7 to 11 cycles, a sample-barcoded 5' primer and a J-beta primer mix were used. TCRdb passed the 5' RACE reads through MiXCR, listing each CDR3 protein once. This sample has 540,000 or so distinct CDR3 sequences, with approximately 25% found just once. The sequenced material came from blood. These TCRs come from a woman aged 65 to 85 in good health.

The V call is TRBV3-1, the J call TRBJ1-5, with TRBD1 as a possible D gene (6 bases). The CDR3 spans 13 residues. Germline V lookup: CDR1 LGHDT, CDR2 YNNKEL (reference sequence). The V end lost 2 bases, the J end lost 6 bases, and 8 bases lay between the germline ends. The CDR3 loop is CASSQTGFQPQHF. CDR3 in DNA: TGTGCCAGCAGCCAAACAGGGTTTCAGCCCCAGCATTTT.

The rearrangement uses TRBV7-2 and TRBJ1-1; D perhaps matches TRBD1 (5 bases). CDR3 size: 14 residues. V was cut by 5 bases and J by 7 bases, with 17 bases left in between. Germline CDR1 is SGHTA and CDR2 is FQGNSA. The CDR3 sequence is CASSSQTGPDEAFF. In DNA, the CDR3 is TGTGCCAGCAGCAGCCAGACGGGACCCGATGAAGCTTTCTTT.

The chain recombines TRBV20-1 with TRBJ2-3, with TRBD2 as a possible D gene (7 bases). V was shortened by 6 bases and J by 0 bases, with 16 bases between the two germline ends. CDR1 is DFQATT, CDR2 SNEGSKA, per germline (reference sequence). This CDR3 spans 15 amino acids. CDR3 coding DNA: TGCAGTGCCACGGGGGCGGGGGCTAGCACAGATACGCAGTATTTT. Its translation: CSATGAGASTDTQYF.

CDR3 protein: CASSYGGIWGPATEAFF. In DNA form, the CDR3 reads TGTGCCAGCAGTTACGGCGGGATCTGGGGCCCAGCTACTGAAGCTTTCTTT. This chain links TRBV6-2 or TRBV6-3 with TRBJ1-1, with D maybe TRBD1 (5 bases). V gave up 2 bases and J gave up 5 bases, with 21 bases separating them. In germline, CDR1 is MNHEY, CDR2 SVGEGT. The CDR3 is made up of 17 amino acids.

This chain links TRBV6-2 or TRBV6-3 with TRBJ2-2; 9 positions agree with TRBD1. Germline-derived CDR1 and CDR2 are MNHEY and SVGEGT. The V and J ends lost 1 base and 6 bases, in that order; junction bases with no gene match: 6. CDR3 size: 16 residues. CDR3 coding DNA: TGTGCCAGCAGTTACTTTGGACAGGGGACCTCCGGGGAGCTGTTTTTT. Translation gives CASSYFGQGTSGELFF.

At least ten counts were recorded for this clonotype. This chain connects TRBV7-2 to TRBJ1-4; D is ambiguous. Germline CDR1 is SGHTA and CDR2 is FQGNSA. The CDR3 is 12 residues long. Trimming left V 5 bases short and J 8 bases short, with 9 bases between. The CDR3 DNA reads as TGTGCCAGCAGCATCATTAAAGAAAAACTGTTTTTT. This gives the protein CASSIIKEKLFF.

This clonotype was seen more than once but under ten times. CDR3: CASSLGGWAGNTEAFF. The CDR3 nucleotides read TGTGCCAGCAGCCTAGGAGGTTGGGCAGGGAACACTGAAGCTTTCTTT. This chain connects TRBV5-4 to TRBJ1-1; no definite D call. The CDR3 has 16 residues. The V and J ends lost 4 bases and 1 base respectively, with 17 bases between them. Per germline, CDR1 SGHNT and CDR2 YYREEE (reference sequence).

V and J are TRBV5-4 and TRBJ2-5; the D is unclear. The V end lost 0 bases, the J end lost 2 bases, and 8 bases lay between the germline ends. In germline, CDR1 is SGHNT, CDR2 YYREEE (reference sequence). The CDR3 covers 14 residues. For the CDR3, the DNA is TGTGCCAGCAGCTTGGAGATAGGGCAAGAGACCCAGTACTTC. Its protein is CASSLEIGQETQYF.

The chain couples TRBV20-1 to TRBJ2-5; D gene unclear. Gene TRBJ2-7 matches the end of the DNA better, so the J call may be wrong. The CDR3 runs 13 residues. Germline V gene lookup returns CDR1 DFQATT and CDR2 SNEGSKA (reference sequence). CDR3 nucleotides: TGCAGTGCTAAGTTCAGTGCGACCTACGAGCAGTACTTC. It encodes CSAKFSATYEQYF.

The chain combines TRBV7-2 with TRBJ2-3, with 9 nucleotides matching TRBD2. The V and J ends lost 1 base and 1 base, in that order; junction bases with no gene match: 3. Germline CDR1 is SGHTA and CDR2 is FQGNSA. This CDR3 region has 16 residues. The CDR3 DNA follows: TGTGCCAGCAGCTTAGTGGGCGGGGGGGGCACAGATACGCAGTATTTT. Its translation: CASSLVGGGGTDTQYF.

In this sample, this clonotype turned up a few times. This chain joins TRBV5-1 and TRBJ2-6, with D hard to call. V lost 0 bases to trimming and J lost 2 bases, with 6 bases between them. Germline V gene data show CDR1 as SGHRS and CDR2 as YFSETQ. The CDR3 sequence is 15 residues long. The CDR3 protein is CASSLEGTGANVLTF. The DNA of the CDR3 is TGCGCCAGCAGCTTGGAGGGTACTGGGGCCAACGTCCTGACTTTC.

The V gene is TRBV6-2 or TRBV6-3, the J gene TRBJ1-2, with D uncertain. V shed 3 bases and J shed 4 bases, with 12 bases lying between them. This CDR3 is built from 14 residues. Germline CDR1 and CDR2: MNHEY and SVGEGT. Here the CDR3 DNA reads TGTGCCAGCAGTTATGACCGGGATTTCTATGGCTACACCTTC. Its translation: CASSYDRDFYGYTF.

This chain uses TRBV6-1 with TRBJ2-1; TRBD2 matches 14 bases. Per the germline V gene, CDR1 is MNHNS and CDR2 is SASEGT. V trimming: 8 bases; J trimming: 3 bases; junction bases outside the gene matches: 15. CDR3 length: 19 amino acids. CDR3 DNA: TGTGCCAGCTTGGGACTAGCGGGGGCCTCTCAAATGGGCTACAATGAGCAGTTCTTC. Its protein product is CASLGLAGASQMGYNEQFF.

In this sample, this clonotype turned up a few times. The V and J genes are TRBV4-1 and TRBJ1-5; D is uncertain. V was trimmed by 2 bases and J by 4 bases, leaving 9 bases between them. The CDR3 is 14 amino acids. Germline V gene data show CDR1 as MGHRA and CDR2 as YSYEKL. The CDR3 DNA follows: TGCGCCAGCAGCCAATCGGGAAAAAATCAGCCCCAGCATTTT. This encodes CASSQSGKNQPQHF.

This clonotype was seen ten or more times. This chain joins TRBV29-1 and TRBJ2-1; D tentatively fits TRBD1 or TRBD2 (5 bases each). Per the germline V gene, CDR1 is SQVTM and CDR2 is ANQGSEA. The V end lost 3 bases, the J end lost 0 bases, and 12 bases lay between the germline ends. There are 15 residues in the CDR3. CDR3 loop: CSVDGTESSYNEQFF. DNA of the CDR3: TGCAGCGTTGACGGGACCGAGAGCTCCTACAATGAGCAGTTCTTC.

The CDR3 nucleotides read TGTGCCAGCAGCTTATCGGCTGCCCGCCCGGAAGGCTACACCTTC. Its protein is CASSLSAARPEGYTF. V usage is TRBV7-2 and J usage is TRBJ1-2; D unclear. V dropped 2 bases and J dropped 8 bases, with 18 bases sitting between them. The CDR3 extends over 15 amino acids. The germline CDR1 and CDR2 sequences are SGHTA and FQGNSA.

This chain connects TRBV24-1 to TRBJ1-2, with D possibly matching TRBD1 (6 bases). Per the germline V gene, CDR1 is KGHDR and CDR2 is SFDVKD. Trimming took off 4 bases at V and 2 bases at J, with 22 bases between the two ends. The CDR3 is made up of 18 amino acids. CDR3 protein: CATSEVGAGELSNYGYTF. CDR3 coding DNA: TGTGCCACCAGTGAGGTGGGGGCAGGGGAATTGTCCAACTATGGCTACACCTTC.

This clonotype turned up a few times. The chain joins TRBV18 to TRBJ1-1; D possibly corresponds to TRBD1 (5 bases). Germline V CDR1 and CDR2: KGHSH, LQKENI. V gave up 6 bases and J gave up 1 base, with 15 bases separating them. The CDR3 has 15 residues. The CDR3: CASSVGVETNTEAFF. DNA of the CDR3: TGTGCCAGCTCCGTGGGGGTTGAGACGAACACTGAAGCTTTCTTT.

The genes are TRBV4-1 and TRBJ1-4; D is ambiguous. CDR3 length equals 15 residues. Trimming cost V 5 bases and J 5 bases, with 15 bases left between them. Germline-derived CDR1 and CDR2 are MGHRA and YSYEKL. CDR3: CASSYTEVSNEKLFF. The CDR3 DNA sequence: TGCGCCAGCAGCTATACTGAGGTTTCCAATGAAAAACTGTTTTTT.

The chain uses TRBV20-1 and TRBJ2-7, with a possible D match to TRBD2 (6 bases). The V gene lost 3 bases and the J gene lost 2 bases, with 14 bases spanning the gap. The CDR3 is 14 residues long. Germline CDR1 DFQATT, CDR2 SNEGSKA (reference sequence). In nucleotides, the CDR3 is TGCAGTGCTAGTCTTGGGACTGGGGCCTACGAGCAGTACTTC. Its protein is CSASLGTGAYEQYF.

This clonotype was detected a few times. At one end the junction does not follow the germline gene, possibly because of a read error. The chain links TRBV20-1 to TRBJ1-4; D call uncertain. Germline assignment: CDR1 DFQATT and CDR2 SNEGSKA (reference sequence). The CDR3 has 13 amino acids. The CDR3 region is CSARTEVNEKLFF. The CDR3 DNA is TGCAGTGCTCGGACGGAAGTTAATGAAAAGCTGTTTTTT.

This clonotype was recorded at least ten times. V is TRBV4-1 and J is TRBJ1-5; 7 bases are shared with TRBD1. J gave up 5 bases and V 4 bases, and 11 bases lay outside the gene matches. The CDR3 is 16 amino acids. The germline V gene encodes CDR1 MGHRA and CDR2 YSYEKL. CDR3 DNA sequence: TGCGCCAGCAGCCGTGTCCCCACAGGGGCCGATCAGCCCCAGCATTTT. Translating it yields CASSRVPTGADQPQHF.

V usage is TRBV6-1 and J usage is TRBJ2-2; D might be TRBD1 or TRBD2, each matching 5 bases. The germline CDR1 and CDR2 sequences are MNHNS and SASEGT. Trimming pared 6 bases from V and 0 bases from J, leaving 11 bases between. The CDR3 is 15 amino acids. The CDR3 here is CASRPGPTNTGELFF. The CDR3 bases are TGTGCCAGCAGACCGGGACCTACGAACACCGGGGAGCTGTTTTTT.

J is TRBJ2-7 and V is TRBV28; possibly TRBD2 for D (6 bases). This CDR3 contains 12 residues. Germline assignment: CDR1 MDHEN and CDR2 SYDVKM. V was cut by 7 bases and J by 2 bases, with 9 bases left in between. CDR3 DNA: TGTGCCAGCACTAGCGATCCCTACGAGCAGTACTTC. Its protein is CASTSDPYEQYF. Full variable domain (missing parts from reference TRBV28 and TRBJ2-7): DVKVTQSSRYLVKRTGEKVFLECVQDMDHENMFWYRQDPGLGLRLIYFSYDVKMKEKGDIPEGYSVSREKKERFSLILESASTNQTSMYLCASTSDPYEQYFGPGTRLTVT.